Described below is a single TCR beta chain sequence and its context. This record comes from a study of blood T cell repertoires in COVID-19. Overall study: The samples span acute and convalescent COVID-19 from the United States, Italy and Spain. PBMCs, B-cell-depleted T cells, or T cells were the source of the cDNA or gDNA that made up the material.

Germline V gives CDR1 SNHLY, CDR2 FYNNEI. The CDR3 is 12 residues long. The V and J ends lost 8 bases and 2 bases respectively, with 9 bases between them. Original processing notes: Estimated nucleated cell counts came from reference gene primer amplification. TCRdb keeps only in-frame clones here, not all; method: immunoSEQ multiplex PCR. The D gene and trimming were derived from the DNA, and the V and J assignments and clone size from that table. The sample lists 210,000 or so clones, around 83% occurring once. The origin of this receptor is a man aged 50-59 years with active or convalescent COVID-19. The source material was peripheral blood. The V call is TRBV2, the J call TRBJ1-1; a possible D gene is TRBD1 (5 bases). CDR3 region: CASGGYNTEAFF. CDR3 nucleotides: TGTGCCAGCGGGGGGTATAACACTGAAGCTTTCTTT.